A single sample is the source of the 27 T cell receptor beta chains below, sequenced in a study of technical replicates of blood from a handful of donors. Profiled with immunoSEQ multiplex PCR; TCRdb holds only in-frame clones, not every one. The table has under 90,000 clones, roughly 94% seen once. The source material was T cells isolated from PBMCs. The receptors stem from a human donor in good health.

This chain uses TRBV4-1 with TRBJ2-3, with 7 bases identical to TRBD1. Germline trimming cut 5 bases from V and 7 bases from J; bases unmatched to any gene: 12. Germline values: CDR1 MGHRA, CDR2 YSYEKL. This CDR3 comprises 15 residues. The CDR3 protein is CASSSTGDGDNTQYF. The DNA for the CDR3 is TGCGCCAGCAGCTCAACAGGGGATGGGGATAATACGCAGTATTTT.

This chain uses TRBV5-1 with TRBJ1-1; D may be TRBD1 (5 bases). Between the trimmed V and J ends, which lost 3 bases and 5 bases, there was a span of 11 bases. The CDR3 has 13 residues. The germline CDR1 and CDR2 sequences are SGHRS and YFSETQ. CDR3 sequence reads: CASSSTSGTEAFF. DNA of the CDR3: TGCGCCAGCAGCTCGACCTCAGGGACTGAAGCTTTCTTT.

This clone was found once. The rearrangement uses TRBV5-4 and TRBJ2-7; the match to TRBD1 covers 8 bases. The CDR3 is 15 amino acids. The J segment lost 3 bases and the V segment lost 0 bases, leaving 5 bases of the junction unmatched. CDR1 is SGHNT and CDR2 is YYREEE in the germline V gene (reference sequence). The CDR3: CASSLADRAGYEQYF. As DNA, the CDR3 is TGTGCCAGCAGCTTGGCGGACAGGGCAGGCTACGAGCAGTACTTC.

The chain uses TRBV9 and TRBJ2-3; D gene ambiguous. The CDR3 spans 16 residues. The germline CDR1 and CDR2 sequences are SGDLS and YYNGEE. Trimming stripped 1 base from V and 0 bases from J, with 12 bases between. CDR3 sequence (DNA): TGTGCCAGCAGCGTAAGAGACTCTCTTAGCACAGATACGCAGTATTTT. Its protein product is CASSVRDSLSTDTQYF.

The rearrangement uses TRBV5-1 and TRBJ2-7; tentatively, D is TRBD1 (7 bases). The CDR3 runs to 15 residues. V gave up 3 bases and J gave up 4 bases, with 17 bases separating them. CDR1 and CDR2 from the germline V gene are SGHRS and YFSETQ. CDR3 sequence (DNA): TGCGCCAGCAGCTCGATAAGGCAGGGGGGTTACGAGCAGTACTTC. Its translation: CASSSIRQGGYEQYF.

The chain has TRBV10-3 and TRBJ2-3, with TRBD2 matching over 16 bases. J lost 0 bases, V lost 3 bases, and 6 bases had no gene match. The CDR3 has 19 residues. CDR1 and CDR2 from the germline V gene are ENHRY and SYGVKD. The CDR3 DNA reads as TGTGCCATCAGTGACGAGGGACTAGCGGGAGGGCCTAGCACAGATACGCAGTATTTT. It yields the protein CAISDEGLAGGPSTDTQYF.

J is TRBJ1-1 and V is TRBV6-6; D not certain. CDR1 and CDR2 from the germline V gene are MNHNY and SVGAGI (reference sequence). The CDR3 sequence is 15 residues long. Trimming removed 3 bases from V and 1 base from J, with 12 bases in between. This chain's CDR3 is CASSYREGANTEAFF. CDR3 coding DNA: TGTGCCAGCAGTTATCGGGAAGGAGCGAACACTGAAGCTTTCTTT.

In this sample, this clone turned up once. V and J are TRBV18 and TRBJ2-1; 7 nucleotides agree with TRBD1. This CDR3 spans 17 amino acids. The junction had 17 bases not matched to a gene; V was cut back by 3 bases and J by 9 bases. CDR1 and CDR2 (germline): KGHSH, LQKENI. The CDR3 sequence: CASSPQSTGSANTEQFF. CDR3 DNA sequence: TGTGCCAGCTCACCTCAGTCGACAGGGAGTGCCAACACTGAGCAGTTCTTC.

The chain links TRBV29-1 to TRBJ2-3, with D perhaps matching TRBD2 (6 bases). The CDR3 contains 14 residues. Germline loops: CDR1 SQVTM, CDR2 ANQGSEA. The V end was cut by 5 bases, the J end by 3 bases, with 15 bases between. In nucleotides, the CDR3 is TGCAGCGTTTCCCCGGGAGTAAGGACAGATACGCAGTATTTT. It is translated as CSVSPGVRTDTQYF.

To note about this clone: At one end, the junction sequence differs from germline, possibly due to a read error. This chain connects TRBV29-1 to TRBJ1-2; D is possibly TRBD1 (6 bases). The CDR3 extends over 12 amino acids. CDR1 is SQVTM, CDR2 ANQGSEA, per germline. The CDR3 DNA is TGCAGCGTTGACTCAGGGGACTACGGCTACACCTTC. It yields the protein CSVDSGDYGYTF.

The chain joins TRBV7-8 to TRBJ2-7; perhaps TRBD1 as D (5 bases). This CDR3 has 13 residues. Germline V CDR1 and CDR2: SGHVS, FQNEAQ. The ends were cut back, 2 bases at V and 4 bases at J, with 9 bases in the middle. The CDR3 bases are TGTGCCAGCAGCTTACTACAGGAGTACGAGCAGTACTTC. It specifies CASSLLQEYEQYF.

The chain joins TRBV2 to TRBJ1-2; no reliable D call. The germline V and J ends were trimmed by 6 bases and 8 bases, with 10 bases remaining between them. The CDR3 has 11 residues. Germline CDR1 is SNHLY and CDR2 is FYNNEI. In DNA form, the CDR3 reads TGTGCCAGCAGCTCGACCGGGGGCTACACCTTC. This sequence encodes CASSSTGGYTF. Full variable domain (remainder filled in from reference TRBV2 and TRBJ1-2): EPEVTQTPSHQVTQMGQEVILRCVPISNHLYFYWYRQILGQKVEFLVSFYNNEISEKSEIFDDQFSVERPDGSNFTLKIRSTKLEDSAMYFCASSSTGGYTFGSGTRLTVV.

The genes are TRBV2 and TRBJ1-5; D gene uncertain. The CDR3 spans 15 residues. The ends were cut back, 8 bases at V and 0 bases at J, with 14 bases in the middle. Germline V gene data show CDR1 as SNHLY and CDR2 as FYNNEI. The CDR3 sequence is CASAGSGYSNQPQHF. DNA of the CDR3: TGTGCCAGCGCGGGGTCTGGTTATAGCAATCAGCCCCAGCATTTT.

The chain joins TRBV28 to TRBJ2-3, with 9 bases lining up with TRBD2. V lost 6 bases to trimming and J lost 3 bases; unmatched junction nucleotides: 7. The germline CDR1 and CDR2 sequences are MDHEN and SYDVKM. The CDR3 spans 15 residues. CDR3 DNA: TGTGCCAGCAGGCCTAGCGGGGTGAGGACAGATACGCAGTATTTT. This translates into CASRPSGVRTDTQYF.

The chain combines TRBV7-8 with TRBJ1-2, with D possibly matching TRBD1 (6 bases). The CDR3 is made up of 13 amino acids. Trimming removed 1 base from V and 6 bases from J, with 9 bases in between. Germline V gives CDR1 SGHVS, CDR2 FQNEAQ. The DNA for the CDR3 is TGTGCCAGCAGCTTAGGTCGACAGGATGGCTACACCTTC. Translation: CASSLGRQDGYTF.

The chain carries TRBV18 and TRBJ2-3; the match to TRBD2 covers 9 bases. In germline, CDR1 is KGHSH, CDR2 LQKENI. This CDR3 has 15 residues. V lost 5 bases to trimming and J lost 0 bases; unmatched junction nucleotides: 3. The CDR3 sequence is CASSYSGSSTDTQYF. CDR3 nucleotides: TGTGCCAGCTCATATAGCGGGAGTAGCACAGATACGCAGTATTTT.

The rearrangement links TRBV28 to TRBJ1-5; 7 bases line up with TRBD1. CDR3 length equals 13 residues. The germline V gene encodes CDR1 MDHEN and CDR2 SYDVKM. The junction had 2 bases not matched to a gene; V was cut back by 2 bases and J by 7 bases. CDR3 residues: CASSLTGAQPQHF. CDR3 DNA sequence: TGTGCCAGCAGTTTAACAGGGGCGCAGCCCCAGCATTTT.

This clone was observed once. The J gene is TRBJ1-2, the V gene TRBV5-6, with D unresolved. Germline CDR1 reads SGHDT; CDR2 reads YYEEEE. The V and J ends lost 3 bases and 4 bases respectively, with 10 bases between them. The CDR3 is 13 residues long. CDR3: CASSYAESYGYTF. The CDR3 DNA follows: TGTGCCAGCAGCTACGCGGAGTCCTATGGCTACACCTTC. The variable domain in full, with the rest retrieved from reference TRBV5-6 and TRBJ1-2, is DAGVTQSPTHLIKTRGQQVTLRCSPKSGHDTVSWYQQALGQGPQFIFQYYEEEERQRGNFPDRFSGHQFPNYSSELNVNALLLGDSALYLCASSYAESYGYTFGSGTRLTVV.

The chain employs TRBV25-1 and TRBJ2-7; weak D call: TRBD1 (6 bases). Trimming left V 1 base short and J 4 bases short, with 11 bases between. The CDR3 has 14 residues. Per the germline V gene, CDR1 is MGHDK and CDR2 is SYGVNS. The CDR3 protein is CASSELGRGYEQYF. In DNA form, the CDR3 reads TGTGCCAGCAGTGAATTAGGCAGGGGATACGAGCAGTACTTC.

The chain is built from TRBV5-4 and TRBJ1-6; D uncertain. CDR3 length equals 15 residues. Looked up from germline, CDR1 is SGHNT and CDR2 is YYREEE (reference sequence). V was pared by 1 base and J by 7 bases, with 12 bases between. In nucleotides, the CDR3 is TGTGCCAGCAGCTTGACTGTTGAGCGAAATTCACCCCTCCACTTT. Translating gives CASSLTVERNSPLHF.

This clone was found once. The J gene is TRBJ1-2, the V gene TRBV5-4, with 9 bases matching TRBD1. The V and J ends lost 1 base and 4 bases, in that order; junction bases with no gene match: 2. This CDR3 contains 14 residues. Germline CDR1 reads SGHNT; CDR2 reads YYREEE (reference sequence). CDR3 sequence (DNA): TGTGCCAGCAGCTTGACAGGGGGCGTCTATGGCTACACCTTC. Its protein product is CASSLTGGVYGYTF. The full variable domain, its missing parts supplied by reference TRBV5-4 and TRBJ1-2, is ETGVTQSPTHLIKTRGQQVTLRCSSQSGHNTVSWYQQALGQGPQFIFQYYREEENGRGNFPPRFSGLQFPNYSSELNVNALELDDSALYLCASSLTGGVYGYTFGSGTRLTVV.

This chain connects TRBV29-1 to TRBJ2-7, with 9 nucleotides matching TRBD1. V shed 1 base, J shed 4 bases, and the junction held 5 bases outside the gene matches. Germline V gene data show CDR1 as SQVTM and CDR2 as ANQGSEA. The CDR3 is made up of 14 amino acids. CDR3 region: CSVEVTGGYYEQYF. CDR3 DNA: TGCAGCGTTGAAGTTACAGGGGGCTATTACGAGCAGTACTTC.

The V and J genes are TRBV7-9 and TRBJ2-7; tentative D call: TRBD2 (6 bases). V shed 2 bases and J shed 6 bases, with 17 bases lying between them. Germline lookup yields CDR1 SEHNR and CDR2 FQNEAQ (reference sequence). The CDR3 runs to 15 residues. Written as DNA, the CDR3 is TGTGCCAGCAGCTTATCCCCCTCTTCCGGGGGCGAGCAGTACTTC. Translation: CASSLSPSSGGEQYF.

This CDR3 reads CASSQDLGGSPGGELFF. CDR3 DNA: TGCGCCAGCAGCCAAGATCTAGGAGGATCTCCTGGCGGGGAGCTGTTTTTT. The J gene is TRBJ2-2, the V gene TRBV4-1; D is possibly TRBD2 (5 bases). The germline CDR1 and CDR2 sequences are MGHRA and YSYEKL. This CDR3 has 17 residues. V was trimmed by 0 bases and J by 7 bases, leaving 18 bases between them.

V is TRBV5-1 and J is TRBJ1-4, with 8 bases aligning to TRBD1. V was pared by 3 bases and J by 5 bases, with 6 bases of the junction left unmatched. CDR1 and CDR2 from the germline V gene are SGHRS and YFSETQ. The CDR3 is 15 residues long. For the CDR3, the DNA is TGCGCCAGCAGCTCAGGGGACAGGATCAATGAAAAACTGTTTTTT. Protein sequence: CASSSGDRINEKLFF.

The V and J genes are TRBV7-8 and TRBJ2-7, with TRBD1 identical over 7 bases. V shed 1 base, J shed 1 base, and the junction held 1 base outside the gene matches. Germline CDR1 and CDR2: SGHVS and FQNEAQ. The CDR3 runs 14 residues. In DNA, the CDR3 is TGTGCCAGCAGCTTAGGGACAGGATCCTACGAGCAGTACTTC. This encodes CASSLGTGSYEQYF.

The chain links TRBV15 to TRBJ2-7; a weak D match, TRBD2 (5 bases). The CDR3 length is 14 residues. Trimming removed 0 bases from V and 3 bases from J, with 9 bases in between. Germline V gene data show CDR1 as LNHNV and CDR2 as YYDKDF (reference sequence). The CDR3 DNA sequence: TGTGCCACCAGCAGAGAGAGGGAAGGCTACGAGCAGTACTTC. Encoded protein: CATSREREGYEQYF.